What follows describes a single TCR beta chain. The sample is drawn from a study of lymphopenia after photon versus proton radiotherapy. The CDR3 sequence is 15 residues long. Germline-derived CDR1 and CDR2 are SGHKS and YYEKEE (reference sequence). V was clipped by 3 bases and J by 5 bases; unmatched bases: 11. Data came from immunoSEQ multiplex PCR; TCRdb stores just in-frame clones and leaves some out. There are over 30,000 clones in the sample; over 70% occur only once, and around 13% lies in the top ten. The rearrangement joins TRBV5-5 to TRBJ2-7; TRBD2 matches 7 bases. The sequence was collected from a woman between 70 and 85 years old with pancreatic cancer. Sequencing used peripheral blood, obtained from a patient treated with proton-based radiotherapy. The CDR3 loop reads CASSSGDYFPHEQYF. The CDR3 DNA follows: TGTGCCAGCAGCTCGGGGGACTATTTCCCCCACGAGCAGTACTTC.